Each of the 14 T cell receptor beta chains below was sequenced from the same sample in a study of T cells after yellow fever vaccination. MiXCR was run by TCRdb on the 5' RACE reads, yielding one entry per CDR3 protein. Here the sample spans roughly 330,000 distinct CDR3 sequences, 6.8% being singletons. The sample here was PBMCs, taken approximately 40 days after the first yellow fever vaccination. These TCRs come from a man between 18 and 29 years old who received the YFV17D yellow fever vaccine.

The rearrangement uses TRBV5-1 and TRBJ2-2; D unclear. This CDR3 is 15 amino acids long. Trimming took 2 bases from V and 2 from J, leaving 10 bases between them. In germline, CDR1 is SGHRS, CDR2 YFSETQ. The CDR3 protein is CASSFKAANTGELFF. CDR3 nucleotide sequence: TGCGCCAGCAGCTTTAAGGCAGCAAACACCGGGGAGCTGTTTTTT.

This clonotype was observed a few times. The chain uses TRBV28 and TRBJ2-5; D not resolved. The CDR3 runs 17 residues. Germline values: CDR1 MDHEN, CDR2 SYDVKM. Trimming took 1 base from V and 0 from J, leaving 15 bases between them. The CDR3 DNA reads TGTGCCAGCAGTTTATCCCGGACGGTGGATTACCAAGAGACCCAGTACTTC. Translating it yields CASSLSRTVDYQETQYF.

This clonotype has ten or more counts. The CDR3 region has the DNA TGTGCCAGCAGCTTAGTGCCGGGTACAGATACGCAGTATTTT. As protein: CASSLVPGTDTQYF. V is TRBV11-2 and J is TRBJ2-3; D is unresolved. V lost 1 base and J lost 3, with 8 bases in between. Germline-derived CDR1 and CDR2 are SGHAT and FQNNGV. The CDR3 extends over 14 amino acids. Filled out from reference TRBV11-2 and TRBJ2-3, the complete variable domain reads EAGVAQSPRYKIIEKRQSVAFWCNPISGHATLYWYQQILGQGPKLLIQFQNNGVVDDSQLPKDRFSAERLKGVDSTLKIQPAKLEDSAVYLCASSLVPGTDTQYFGPGTRLTVL.

This clonotype was counted only a few times. The chain is built from TRBV11-2 and TRBJ2-1; 9 nucleotides agree with TRBD2. Germline CDR1 is SGHAT and CDR2 is FQNNGV. Trimming cost V 11 bases and J 0 bases; bases outside gene matches: 23. CDR3 size: 20 residues. The CDR3 DNA sequence: TGTGCCTCCAGCTTATCAGGGGCGGGGGGGACATCGAGCTCCTACAATGAGCAGTTCTTC. Its protein is CASSLSGAGGTSSSYNEQFF.

This clonotype came up many times. The V call is TRBV13, the J call TRBJ2-7, with D perhaps TRBD1 or TRBD2 (5 bases each). Germline V gene sequence: CDR1 PRHDT, CDR2 FYEKMQ (reference sequence). The CDR3 consists of 9 residues. The DNA for the CDR3 is TGTGCCAGCCCCGGGACCGGGGTTGTC. Its translation is CASPGTGVV.

The rearrangement links TRBV12-3 or TRBV12-4 to TRBJ1-2; D is ambiguous. V was pared by 3 bases and J by 2 bases, with 7 bases between. The CDR3 length is 13 residues. In DNA, the CDR3 is TGTGCCAGCAGTTTTCCTTACAACTATGGCTACACCTTC. It specifies CASSFPYNYGYTF.

This clonotype was found a few times. The chain combines TRBV11-2 with TRBJ2-1; D might be TRBD1 (5 bases). The CDR3 loop spans 13 amino acids. Trimming shortened V by 5 bases and J by 4 bases, and 9 bases separated the two germline ends. Per the germline V gene, CDR1 is SGHAT and CDR2 is FQNNGV. As DNA, the CDR3 is TGTGCCAGCAGCGCCCGACAGTACAATGAGCAGTTCTTC. Its protein product is CASSARQYNEQFF.

CDR3 coding DNA: TGTGCCACCAGCTCTTGGCAGGGATCCTACGAGCAGTACGTC. Translation gives CATSSWQGSYEQYV. The chain links TRBV15 to TRBJ2-7; perhaps TRBD1 as D (5 bases). The CDR3 is 14 amino acids. Trimming left V 5 bases short and J 1 base short, with 12 bases between. Germline CDR1 LNHNV, CDR2 YYDKDF (reference sequence).

Only a few counts were recorded for this clonotype. The CDR3, as DNA: TGTGCCAGCAGGGAGCGGACAGGCCCCTGGAATGAGCAGTTCTTC. Amino acid sequence: CASRERTGPWNEQFF. This chain joins TRBV5-4 and TRBJ2-1; 7 nucleotides match TRBD1. This CDR3 is built from 15 residues. From germline, CDR1 is SGHNT and CDR2 YYREEE (reference sequence). V lost 5 bases, J lost 7 bases, and 12 bases stayed unmatched.

V is TRBV18 and J is TRBJ2-1, with 8 bases aligning to TRBD1. The CDR3 runs to 14 residues. CDR1 is KGHSH, CDR2 LQKENI, per germline. J lost 10 bases, V lost 5 bases, and 10 bases had no gene match. CDR3 DNA: TGTGCCAGCTCATCGGACAGGGCAATCGGAGAGCAGTTCTTC. It yields the protein CASSSDRAIGEQFF.

At least ten counts were recorded for this clonotype. This chain links TRBV5-1 with TRBJ2-1; D ambiguous. Germline lookup yields CDR1 SGHRS and CDR2 YFSETQ. The ends were cut back, 7 bases at V and 0 bases at J, with 11 bases in the middle. CDR3 length: 14 residues. The DNA for the CDR3 is TGCGCCAGCCAGGACCGATCCTCCTACAATGAGCAGTTCTTC. Encoded protein: CASQDRSSYNEQFF.

The rearrangement joins TRBV5-6 to TRBJ1-2; TRBD1 aligns across 8 bases. V was clipped by 4 bases and J by 4 bases; unmatched bases: 9. This CDR3 spans 15 amino acids. Germline V gene lookup returns CDR1 SGHDT and CDR2 YYEEEE. The CDR3: CASSPRTGPSYGYTF. CDR3 coding DNA: TGTGCCAGCAGCCCCCGGACAGGGCCTAGCTATGGCTACACCTTC.

This clonotype was observed at least ten times. This chain joins TRBV5-1 and TRBJ2-5; D gene ambiguous. Germline V gene lookup returns CDR1 SGHRS and CDR2 YFSETQ. The CDR3 extends over 14 amino acids. The ends were cut back, 1 base at V and 2 bases at J, with 9 bases in the middle. The CDR3 sequence is CASSLIPGQETQYF. In nucleotides, the CDR3 is TGCGCCAGCAGCTTGATCCCGGGTCAAGAGACCCAGTACTTC.

Only a few counts were recorded for this clonotype. V gene TRBV29-1 combines with J gene TRBJ1-1, with TRBD1 matching 11 bases. The CDR3 is made up of 13 amino acids. The germline CDR1 and CDR2 sequences are SQVTM and ANQGSEA. V gave up 7 bases and J gave up 3 bases; unmatched junction bases: 4. The CDR3 protein is CSARDRGYTEAFF. CDR3 sequence (DNA): TGCAGCGCCCGGGACAGGGGGTACACTGAAGCTTTCTTT.